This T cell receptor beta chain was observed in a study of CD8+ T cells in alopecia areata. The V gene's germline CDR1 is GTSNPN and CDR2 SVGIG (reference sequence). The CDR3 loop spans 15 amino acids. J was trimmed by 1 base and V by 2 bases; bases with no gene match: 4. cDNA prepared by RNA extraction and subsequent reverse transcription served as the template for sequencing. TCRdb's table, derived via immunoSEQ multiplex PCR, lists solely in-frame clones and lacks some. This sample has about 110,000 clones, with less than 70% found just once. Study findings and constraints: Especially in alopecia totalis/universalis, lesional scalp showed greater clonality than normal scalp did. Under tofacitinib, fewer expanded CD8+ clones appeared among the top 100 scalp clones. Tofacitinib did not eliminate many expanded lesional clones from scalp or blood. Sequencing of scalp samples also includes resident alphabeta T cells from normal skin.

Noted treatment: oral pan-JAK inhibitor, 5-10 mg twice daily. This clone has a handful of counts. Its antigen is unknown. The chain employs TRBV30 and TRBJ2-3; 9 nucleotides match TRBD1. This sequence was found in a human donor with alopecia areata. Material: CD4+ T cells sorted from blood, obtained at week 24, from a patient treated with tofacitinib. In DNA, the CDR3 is TGTGCCTGGAGTTTGGGACAGGGCGGCACAGATACGCAGTATTTT. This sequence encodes CAWSLGQGGTDTQYF.